This paragraph covers one T cell receptor (beta chain) sequence. Its antigen is not identified. Trimming stripped 3 bases from V and 3 bases from J, with 16 bases between. Germline values: CDR1 SGDLS, CDR2 YYNGEE. The CDR3 extends over 15 amino acids. The data were obtained in a study of cytomegalovirus exposure and HLA in healthy donors. Study results and caveats: Reportedly, HLA-A and HLA-B alleles of most subjects were accurately predicted from TCR beta. Previous analysis showed most TCR beta V segments were productive about 87% or about 30% of the time. The authors later linked a missense DCLRE1C variant to TCR beta V- and J-gene trimming.

Though probably carrying unrecorded immune exposures, donors were nominally healthy at sampling. The primer mix had 60 Vbeta and 13 Jbeta primers. Clones were read by immunoSEQ multiplex PCR, and TCRdb kept only the in-frame ones, dropping some. The table lists roughly 110,000 clones, roughly 82% of them singletons. The chain combines TRBV9 with TRBJ2-7; D is perhaps TRBD1 (6 bases). Sample: PBMCs. The TCR was taken from a young man in good health and CMV-seropositive. The CDR3 DNA is TGTGCCAGCAGCGGGAGATGGGGGCAAGACTACGAGCAGTACTTC. Translated, it gives CASSGRWGQDYEQYF.